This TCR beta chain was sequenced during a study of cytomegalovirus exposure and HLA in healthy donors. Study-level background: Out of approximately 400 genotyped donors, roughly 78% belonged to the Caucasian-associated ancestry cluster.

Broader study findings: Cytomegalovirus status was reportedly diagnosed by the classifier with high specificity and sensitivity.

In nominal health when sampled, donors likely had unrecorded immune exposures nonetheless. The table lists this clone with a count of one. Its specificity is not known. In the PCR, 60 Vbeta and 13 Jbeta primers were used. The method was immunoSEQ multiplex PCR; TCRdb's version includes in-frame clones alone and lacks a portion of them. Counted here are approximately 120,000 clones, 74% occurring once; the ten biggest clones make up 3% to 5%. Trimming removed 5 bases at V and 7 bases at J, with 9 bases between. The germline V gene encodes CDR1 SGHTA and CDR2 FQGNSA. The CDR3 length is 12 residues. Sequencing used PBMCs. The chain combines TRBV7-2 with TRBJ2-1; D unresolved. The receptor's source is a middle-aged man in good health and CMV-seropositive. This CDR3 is CASSPQWNEQFF. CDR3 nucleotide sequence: TGTGCCAGCAGCCCTCAGTGGAATGAGCAGTTCTTC.